A selection of T cell receptor beta chains follows, all from one sample in a study of blood T cells in healthy people across ages. From the 5' RACE reads, TCRdb called clonotypes with MiXCR, one entry per CDR3 protein. The repertoire holds hundreds of thousands of distinct CDR3 sequences, with 25% to 30% as singletons. The sample comprised blood. Every receptor here comes from an elderly woman in good health. The CDR3 runs from the conserved cysteine through the conserved F or W. The D gene is left open where the match is weak. Size is omitted from some rows. Given values are once, few, many or a class for expanded clones.

d_call: NA; clone_size: many; v_call: TRBV9; j_call: TRBJ1-4; cdr3_aa: CASSVAGTANEKLFF; cdr3_nt: TGTGCCAGCAGCGTAGCCGGGACTGCGAATGAAAAACTGTTTTTT
d_call: NA; clone_size: NA; v_call: TRBV7-2; j_call: TRBJ2-7; cdr3_aa: CASSPQGLGYEQYF; cdr3_nt: TGTGCCAGCAGCCCCCAAGGCCTCGGCTACGAGCAGTACTTC
d_call: NA; clone_size: NA; v_call: TRBV7-9; j_call: TRBJ1-2; cdr3_aa: CASSSSGARRGYTF; cdr3_nt: TGTGCCAGCAGCTCCTCGGGGGCCCGTCGTGGCTACACCTTC
d_call: NA; clone_size: NA; v_call: TRBV2; j_call: TRBJ2-3; cdr3_aa: CASSEAPSVISTDTQYF; cdr3_nt: TGTGCCAGCAGTGAGGCCCCTAGCGTCATTAGCACAGATACGCAGTATTTT
d_call: NA; clone_size: many; v_call: TRBV6-5; j_call: TRBJ1-1; cdr3_aa: CASSSGTANTEAFF; cdr3_nt: TGTGCCAGCAGCTCCGGGACGGCGAACACTGAAGCTTTCTTT
d_call: TRBD1; clone_size: once; v_call: TRBV4-3; j_call: TRBJ2-4; cdr3_aa: CASSQALLGQGAYF; cdr3_nt: TGCGCCAGCAGCCAAGCGCTCCTGGGACAGGGGGCGTACTTC
d_call: NA; clone_size: many; v_call: TRBV29-1; j_call: TRBJ2-3; cdr3_aa: CSAQTQRGTDTQYF; cdr3_nt: TGCAGCGCCCAGACCCAGCGGGGCACAGATACGCAGTATTTT
d_call: NA; clone_size: NA; v_call: TRBV20-1; j_call: TRBJ2-7; cdr3_aa: CSARDVRVRESYEQYF; cdr3_nt: TGCAGTGCTAGAGACGTTAGGGTCAGGGAATCCTACGAGCAGTACTTC
d_call: TRBD2; clone_size: NA; v_call: TRBV29-1; j_call: TRBJ2-1; cdr3_aa: CSVEARGFSGVSYNEQFF; cdr3_nt: TGCAGCGTTGAAGCGAGGGGATTTAGCGGGGTCTCCTACAATGAGCAGTTCTTC
d_call: NA; clone_size: NA; v_call: TRBV6-6; j_call: TRBJ1-5; cdr3_aa: CVSSRDTSNQPQHF; cdr3_nt: TGTGTCAGCAGTAGGGACACTAGCAATCAGCCCCAGCATTTT
d_call: NA; clone_size: once; v_call: TRBV7-9; j_call: TRBJ1-1; cdr3_aa: CASSLQGTLSTEAFF; cdr3_nt: TGTGCCAGCAGCTTACAAGGGACATTAAGCACTGAAGCTTTCTTT
d_call: TRBD1; clone_size: few; v_call: TRBV7-9; j_call: TRBJ2-1; cdr3_aa: CASSLVAGTGNNEQFF; cdr3_nt: TGTGCCAGCAGCTTAGTGGCGGGGACAGGAAACAATGAGCAGTTCTTC
d_call: TRBD2; clone_size: many; v_call: TRBV4-2; j_call: TRBJ2-7; cdr3_aa: CASSPRGSGGAGEQYF; cdr3_nt: TGTGCCAGCAGCCCTAGGGGTAGCGGGGGGGCAGGCGAGCAGTACTTC
d_call: TRBD1; clone_size: NA; v_call: TRBV5-1; j_call: TRBJ2-1; cdr3_aa: CASTRDSSYNEQFF; cdr3_nt: TGCGCCAGTACCCGGGACAGCTCCTACAATGAGCAGTTCTTC
d_call: NA; clone_size: NA; v_call: TRBV3-1; j_call: TRBJ2-1; cdr3_aa: CASSQDGGRNEQFF; cdr3_nt: TGTGCCAGCAGCCAAGATGGAGGACGGAATGAGCAGTTCTTC
d_call: NA; clone_size: many; v_call: TRBV9; j_call: TRBJ2-7; cdr3_aa: CASSVRASSYEQYF; cdr3_nt: TGTGCCAGCAGCGTACGAGCAAGCTCCTACGAGCAGTACTTC
d_call: TRBD2; clone_size: many; v_call: TRBV4-2; j_call: TRBJ2-7; cdr3_aa: CASSQSPLFAGGYYEQYF; cdr3_nt: TGTGCCAGCAGCCAAAGCCCACTTTTTGCGGGGGGTTACTACGAGCAGTACTTC